A selection of T cell receptor beta chains follows, all from one sample in a study of blood T cell repertoires in COVID-19. Sequenced by immunoSEQ multiplex PCR; TCRdb stores in-frame clones only, minus some. The table lists some 93,000 clones, 86% of them singletons. Sequenced input: peripheral blood. Receptors were obtained from a woman older than 75 with acute or convalescent COVID-19. Each CDR3 is given without its conserved first and last residue.

j_call,v_call,cdr3_aa
TRBJ1-1,TRBV12-3/TRBV12-4,ASSLRNTEAF
TRBJ2-4,TRBV3-1/TRBV3-2,ASSQGTGYIQY
TRBJ2-7,TRBV13,ASSLATSGAIYEQY
TRBJ2-1,TRBV11-2,ASSLEGRGAAYNEQF
TRBJ1-4,TRBV4-1,ASSQTRGGALSNEKLF
TRBJ2-2,TRBV3-1/TRBV3-2,ASSRTSPHRSGELF
TRBJ2-6,TRBV5-1,ASSLAGQASGANVLT
TRBJ1-5,TRBV4-1,ASSQDRGDNQPQH
TRBJ1-1,TRBV24-1,ATRPTAGTGKAF
TRBJ2-3,TRBV30,AWRGGLRTDTQY
TRBJ1-4,TRBV3-1/TRBV3-2,ASSQSVRNEKLF
TRBJ1-3,TRBV5-1,ASSLGSPSGNTIY
TRBJ2-1,TRBV2,ASSVASGYNEQF
TRBJ1-1,TRBV4-1,ASSHSYREKNTEAF
TRBJ2-1,TRBV6-4,ASSSGLFYNEQF
TRBJ2-3,TRBV9,ASSPRTDRGTDTQY
TRBJ2-7,TRBV9,ASSKGTVPYEQY
TRBJ2-2,TRBV5-5,ASSLLRTGELF
TRBJ2-7,TRBV7-3,ASSLAPPSGASEQY
TRBJ2-5,TRBV18,ASSPPASGGVVETQY
TRBJ2-3,TRBV5-4,ASSSQSGGARDTQY
TRBJ2-3,TRBV3-1/TRBV3-2,ASGLSGGTDTQY
TRBJ2-7,TRBV4-2,ASSQAETSATYEQY
TRBJ2-7,TRBV5-8,ASSSNTGYEQY
TRBJ2-7,TRBV9,ASSVVPGPEQY
TRBJ1-2,TRBV28,ASRGQGPRFSYGYT
TRBJ1-5,TRBV2,ASRDREGQPQH
TRBJ2-7,TRBV11-2,ASSHNSYEQY
TRBJ2-7,TRBV2,ASSGWDRGGEQY
TRBJ1-2,TRBV15,ATSRDDKGQGNGYT
TRBJ1-6,TRBV29-1,SVVLGRGYNSPLH
TRBJ1-2,TRBV5-3,ASTLITGRGYGYT
TRBJ1-3,TRBV14,ASSQDFRGNTIY
TRBJ2-7,TRBV27,ASSIRQGYEQY
TRBJ2-7,TRBV6-5,ASSYGTWGGTYEQY
TRBJ1-6,TRBV5-4,ASSPGDRGRDSPLH
TRBJ2-7,TRBV28,ASSPSGTSGYEQY
TRBJ2-1,TRBV7-3,ASSSTSVGFDEQF
TRBJ2-1,TRBV29-1,SAMGSSGSNEQF
TRBJ2-2,TRBV19,ASSIGKTGSWGELF
TRBJ1-2,TRBV7-9,ASSLMGQLYGYT
TRBJ2-7,TRBV27,ASNPGSPSYEQY
TRBJ1-4,TRBV2,ASSSGDRGKLF
TRBJ1-2,TRBV24-1,ATSDTTTGKYGYT
TRBJ1-4,TRBV5-1,ASSLVGQGRYYEKLF
TRBJ2-5,TRBV13,ASSEGTSGGRGETQY
TRBJ1-6,TRBV19,ASSGTGYNSPLH
TRBJ1-2,TRBV3-1/TRBV3-2,ASSHGDRAAYGYT
TRBJ1-2,TRBV5-1,ASSSGGSMGYT
TRBJ2-1,TRBV28,ASRRLAGVYNEQF
TRBJ1-4,TRBV7-9,ASSLYRTGTGLHEKLF